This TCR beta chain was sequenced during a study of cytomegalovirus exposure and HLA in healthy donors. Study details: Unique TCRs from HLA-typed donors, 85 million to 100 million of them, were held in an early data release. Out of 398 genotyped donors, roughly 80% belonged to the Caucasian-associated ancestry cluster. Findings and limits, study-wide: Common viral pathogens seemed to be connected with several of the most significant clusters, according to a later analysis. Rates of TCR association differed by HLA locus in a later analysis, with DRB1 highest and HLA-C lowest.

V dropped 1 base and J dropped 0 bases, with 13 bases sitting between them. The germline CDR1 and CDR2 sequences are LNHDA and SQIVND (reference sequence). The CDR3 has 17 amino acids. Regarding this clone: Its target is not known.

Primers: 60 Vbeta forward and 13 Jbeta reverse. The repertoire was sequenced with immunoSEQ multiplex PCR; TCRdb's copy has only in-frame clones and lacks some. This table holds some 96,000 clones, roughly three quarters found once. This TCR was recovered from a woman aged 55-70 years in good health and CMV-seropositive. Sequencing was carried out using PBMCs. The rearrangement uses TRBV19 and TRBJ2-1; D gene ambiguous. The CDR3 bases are TGTGCCAGTAGTATAGCTCCCGGTAAAAGCTCCTACAATGAGCAGTTCTTC. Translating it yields CASSIAPGKSSYNEQFF.